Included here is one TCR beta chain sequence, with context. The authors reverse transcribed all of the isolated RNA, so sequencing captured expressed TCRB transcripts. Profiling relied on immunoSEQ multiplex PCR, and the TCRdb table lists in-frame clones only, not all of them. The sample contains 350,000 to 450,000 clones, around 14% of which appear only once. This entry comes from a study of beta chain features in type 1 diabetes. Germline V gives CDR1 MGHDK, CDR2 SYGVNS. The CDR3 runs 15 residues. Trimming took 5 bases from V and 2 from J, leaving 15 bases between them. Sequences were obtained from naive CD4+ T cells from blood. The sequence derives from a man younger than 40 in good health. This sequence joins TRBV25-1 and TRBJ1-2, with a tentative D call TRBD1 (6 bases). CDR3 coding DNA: TGTGCCAGCAGTCAAACAGGGATCAGAAACTATGGCTACACCTTC. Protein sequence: CASSQTGIRNYGYTF.